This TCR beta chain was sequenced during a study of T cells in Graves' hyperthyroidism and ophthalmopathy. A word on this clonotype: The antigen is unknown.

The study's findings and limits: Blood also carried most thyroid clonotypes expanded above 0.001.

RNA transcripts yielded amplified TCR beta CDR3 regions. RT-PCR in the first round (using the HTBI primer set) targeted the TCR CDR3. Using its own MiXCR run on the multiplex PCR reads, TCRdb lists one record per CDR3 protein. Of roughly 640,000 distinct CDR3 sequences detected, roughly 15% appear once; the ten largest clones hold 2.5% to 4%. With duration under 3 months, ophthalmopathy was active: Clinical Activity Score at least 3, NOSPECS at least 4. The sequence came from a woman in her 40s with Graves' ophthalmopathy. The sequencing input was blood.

The CDR3 is CASSFGTSGRDEQYF. The CDR3 nucleotides are TGCGCCAGCAGCTTTGGGACTAGCGGGAGAGACGAGCAGTACTTC. V gene TRBV5-1 combines with J gene TRBJ2-7; 14 positions agree with TRBD2. Germline values: CDR1 SGHRS, CDR2 YFSETQ. Trimming removed 2 bases from V and 5 bases from J; junction bases left unmatched: 3. The CDR3 consists of 15 residues.